The 28 T cell receptor beta chains below all came from one sample that was sequenced in a study of shared clonotypes between healthy human individuals. Clones were read by immunoSEQ multiplex PCR, and TCRdb kept only the in-frame ones, dropping some. This sample has 950,000 to 1,100,000 clones; more than 60% occur once, and the top ten carry about 1.5%. Specimen: memory CD4+ T cells sorted from blood. This sample's subset: CD45RA-negative fraction. These TCRs come from a young man in good health.

This sequence joins TRBV18 and TRBJ2-3; possibly TRBD1 for D (7 bases). The CDR3 runs to 15 residues. In germline, CDR1 is KGHSH, CDR2 LQKENI. The ends were cut back, 0 bases at V and 6 bases at J, with 13 bases in the middle. Here the CDR3 reads CASSPPLSGGDTQYF. CDR3 DNA sequence: TGTGCCAGCTCACCACCGTTGTCAGGGGGGGATACGCAGTATTTT.

In this sample, this clone turned up a few times. V usage is TRBV11-2 and J usage is TRBJ1-2, with 9 nucleotides matching TRBD1. The CDR3 has 15 amino acids. After removal of 5 bases from V and 4 bases from J, the junction contained 8 bases not matched to a gene. Germline values: CDR1 SGHAT, CDR2 FQNNGV. The CDR3 loop reads CASSVGTGRIYGYTF. The CDR3 DNA sequence: TGTGCCAGCAGCGTAGGGACAGGGAGGATCTATGGCTACACCTTC.

The chain joins TRBV10-3 to TRBJ1-2, with 7 bases matching TRBD1. Germline CDR1 ENHRY, CDR2 SYGVKD. The length of the CDR3 is 17 residues. The trim removed 3 bases at V and 0 bases at J, leaving 10 bases unmatched. The CDR3 region is CAISELASTGPNYGYTF. CDR3 coding DNA: TGTGCCATCAGTGAACTGGCCTCGACAGGGCCTAACTATGGCTACACCTTC.

The chain links TRBV11-2 to TRBJ2-7; unclear D gene. The germline V gene encodes CDR1 SGHAT and CDR2 FQNNGV. This CDR3 is 15 amino acids long. V shed 1 base and J shed 0 bases, with 10 bases lying between them. The CDR3 reads CASSLGRTYSYEQYF. CDR3 DNA: TGTGCCAGCAGCTTAGGTCGCACTTACTCCTACGAGCAGTACTTC.

The V and J genes are TRBV5-4 and TRBJ1-1; D is perhaps TRBD1 (6 bases). The CDR3 has 14 amino acids. The V gene lost 1 base and the J gene lost 4 bases, with 11 bases spanning the gap. Germline CDR1 and CDR2: SGHNT and YYREEE (reference sequence). CDR3 DNA: TGTGCCAGCAGCTTGACAGGGAGTCCCACTGAAGCTTTCTTT. Residues: CASSLTGSPTEAFF.

This clone was detected only a few times. The chain uses TRBV2 and TRBJ1-6; 7 bases fit TRBD1. V was pared by 8 bases and J by 5 bases, with 0 bases of the junction left unmatched. Germline V gene sequence: CDR1 SNHLY, CDR2 FYNNEI. The CDR3 is 12 amino acids. This CDR3 reads CASGTDNSPLHF. The CDR3 nucleotides read TGTGCCAGCGGGACAGATAATTCACCCCTCCACTTT.

The chain employs TRBV5-1 and TRBJ2-2; either TRBD1 or TRBD2 may fit D (5 bases each). The CDR3 totals 15 residues. Germline V gives CDR1 SGHRS, CDR2 YFSETQ. V lost 6 bases, J lost 0 bases, and 12 bases lay in between. The CDR3 spells CASNSGAANTGELFF. In DNA form, the CDR3 reads TGCGCCAGCAACTCCGGGGCCGCGAACACCGGGGAGCTGTTTTTT.

This clone appeared a single time. The chain combines TRBV5-8 with TRBJ1-6; 7 bases line up with TRBD1. V was pared by 2 bases and J by 6 bases, with 5 bases of the junction left unmatched. The germline V gene encodes CDR1 SGHTS and CDR2 YDEGEE. The CDR3 covers 15 residues. The CDR3 nucleotides read TGTGCCAGCAGCTTTGTTCGACAGGGTAATTCACCCCTCCACTTT. Translating gives CASSFVRQGNSPLHF.

The gene calls are TRBV6-1 and TRBJ1-1; TRBD1 aligns across 12 bases. Looked up from germline, CDR1 is MNHNS and CDR2 is SASEGT. V dropped 7 bases and J dropped 6; count of bases not matched to a gene: 9. The CDR3 is 15 amino acids. The CDR3 region is CASTGTGGVIPEAFF. Here the CDR3 DNA reads TGTGCCAGCACCGGGACAGGGGGCGTTATCCCTGAAGCTTTCTTT.

The gene calls are TRBV2 and TRBJ2-5; TRBD2 matches at 9 bases. V lost 3 bases to trimming and J lost 2 bases; unmatched junction nucleotides: 4. CDR3 length: 15 amino acids. CDR1 and CDR2 (germline): SNHLY, FYNNEI. In DNA form, the CDR3 reads TGTGCCAGCAGTGACGGAGCGGGGGGTCAAGAGACCCAGTACTTC. Residues: CASSDGAGGQETQYF.

The count of this clone is one. V is TRBV6-6 and J is TRBJ1-2; maybe TRBD1 (5 bases). Between the trimmed V and J ends, which lost 6 bases and 8 bases, there was a span of 22 bases. Germline V gene lookup returns CDR1 MNHNY and CDR2 SVGAGI (reference sequence). The length of the CDR3 is 15 residues. CDR3 sequence reads: CASRGGDESAGGYTF. The CDR3, as DNA: TGTGCCAGCAGGGGAGGGGATGAAAGCGCCGGAGGCTACACCTTC.

As to this clone: This sample also contains other DNA sequences that code for the same CDR3. The chain uses TRBV2 and TRBJ1-2; 7 bases are a match to TRBD1. This CDR3 is built from 15 residues. Germline V gene sequence: CDR1 SNHLY, CDR2 FYNNEI. The ends lost 4 bases at V and 2 bases at J; junction bases unmatched: 7. CDR3: CASSARDSSNYGYTF. The CDR3 coding sequence is TGTGCCAGCAGTGCCCGGGACAGTTCGAACTATGGCTACACCTTC.

The chain couples TRBV5-8 to TRBJ2-2; D is ambiguous. CDR1 and CDR2 (germline): SGHTS, YDEGEE. V was shortened by 5 bases and J by 9 bases, with 20 bases between the two germline ends. The CDR3 covers 15 residues. The CDR3 reads CASRRRSRSDRELFF. CDR3 coding DNA: TGTGCCAGCAGGCGTCGATCTAGGAGCGACCGGGAGCTGTTTTTT.

As concerns this clone: In the same sample, other DNA sequences code for this CDR3. The chain joins TRBV4-1 to TRBJ1-2; TRBD1 matches 7 bases. The CDR3 consists of 15 residues. Germline-derived CDR1 and CDR2 are MGHRA and YSYEKL. The V and J ends lost 0 bases and 8 bases, in that order; junction bases with no gene match: 9. The CDR3: CASSQDEGAKGGYTF. The CDR3 DNA reads TGCGCCAGCAGCCAAGATGAGGGGGCGAAGGGAGGCTACACCTTC.

This rearrangement joins TRBV6-5 to TRBJ2-3; D perhaps matches TRBD2 (6 bases). The V gene's germline CDR1 is MNHEY and CDR2 SVGAGI. This CDR3 is 14 amino acids long. Trimming pared 7 bases from V and 1 base from J, leaving 12 bases between. CDR3 in DNA: TGTGCCAGCACCAGCCCGGGGGGCACAGATACGCAGTATTTT. Its translation: CASTSPGGTDTQYF.

V gene TRBV19 combines with J gene TRBJ1-6, with D possibly being TRBD1 (6 bases). From germline, CDR1 is LNHDA and CDR2 SQIVND (reference sequence). This CDR3 is 13 amino acids long. The ends were cut back, 6 bases at V and 7 bases at J, with 10 bases in the middle. The CDR3 DNA follows: TGTGCCAGTAGAAAGCAGGGGAATTCACCCCTCCACTTT. It encodes CASRKQGNSPLHF.

This clone was counted only a few times. The rearrangement links TRBV9 to TRBJ2-1; 7 bases agree with TRBD1. Germline V gives CDR1 SGDLS, CDR2 YYNGEE. CDR3 length: 14 amino acids. The junction had 11 bases not matched to a gene; V was cut back by 4 bases and J by 10 bases. CDR3 bases: TGTGCCAGCAGCACGAGGGGACAGTACGGGGAGCAGTTCTTC. Protein product: CASSTRGQYGEQFF.

The chain joins TRBV7-6 to TRBJ1-1; no firm D call. V dropped 3 bases and J dropped 8 bases, with 13 bases sitting between them. From germline, CDR1 is SGHVS and CDR2 FNYEAQ. The CDR3 contains 13 residues. CDR3 in amino acids: CASSLTRTGEAFF. CDR3 nucleotides: TGTGCCAGCAGCTTGACCAGGACGGGGGAAGCTTTCTTT.

The rearrangement uses TRBV6-6 and TRBJ1-1; TRBD1 is a possible D gene (5 bases). V lost 6 bases, J lost 6 bases, and 11 bases lay in between. This CDR3 region has 12 residues. Per germline, CDR1 MNHNY and CDR2 SVGAGI (reference sequence). The CDR3, as DNA: TGTGCCAGCAGGGGGGGTAGTCCTGAAGCTTTCTTT. This translates into CASRGGSPEAFF.

This clone was observed at least ten times. The chain couples TRBV11-1 to TRBJ2-4; 11 positions match TRBD1. V gave up 5 bases and J gave up 8 bases; unmatched junction bases: 8. The CDR3 is 15 amino acids. In germline, CDR1 is SGHAT, CDR2 FQDESV (reference sequence). In nucleotides, the CDR3 is TGTGCCAGCAGCCCCGGACAGGGGGCGTTTGACATTCAGTACTTC. Amino acids: CASSPGQGAFDIQYF. The variable domain in full, completed from reference TRBV11-1 and TRBJ2-4, reads EAEVAQSPRYKITEKSQAVAFWCDPISGHATLYWYRQILGQGPELLVQFQDESVVDDSQLPKDRFSAERLKGVDSTLKIQPAELGDSAMYLCASSPGQGAFDIQYFGAGTRLSVL.

In this sample, this clone turned up once. The genes are TRBV30 and TRBJ1-6; the match to TRBD1 covers 8 bases. The CDR3 has 17 amino acids. In germline, CDR1 is GTSNPN, CDR2 SVGIG (reference sequence). Trimming took 0 bases from V and 1 from J; bases not matched to a gene: 5. This chain's CDR3 is CAWSVRRGLSYNSPLHF. In DNA, the CDR3 is TGTGCCTGGAGTGTACGCAGGGGGCTGTCCTATAATTCACCCCTCCACTTT. Using reference TRBV30 and TRBJ1-6 for the parts outside the CDR3, the full variable domain is SQTIHQWPATLVQPVGSPLSLECTVEGTSNPNLYWYRQAAGRGLQLLFYSVGIGQISSEVPQNLSASRPQDRQFILSSKKLLLSDSGFYLCAWSVRRGLSYNSPLHFGNGTRLTVT.

This clone was picked up many times. The chain uses TRBV2 and TRBJ1-5; tentative D call: TRBD1 (5 bases). The CDR3 is made up of 12 amino acids. Germline CDR1 is SNHLY and CDR2 is FYNNEI. V lost 6 bases to trimming and J lost 8 bases, with 11 bases between them. The CDR3 sequence: CASRDNEKPQHF. CDR3 nucleotides: TGTGCCAGCAGGGACAACGAGAAGCCCCAGCATTTT.

This clone was detected only a few times. The V gene is TRBV15, the J gene TRBJ2-4, with 10 bases identical to TRBD2. The CDR3 sequence is 16 residues long. The germline V gene encodes CDR1 LNHNV and CDR2 YYDKDF (reference sequence). Germline trimming cut 6 bases from V and 7 bases from J; bases unmatched to any gene: 12. The CDR3 loop reads CATRRQGTSGMNIQYF. As DNA, the CDR3 is TGTGCCACCAGACGTCAGGGAACTAGCGGGATGAACATTCAGTACTTC.

This clone was seen a handful of times. The chain links TRBV5-6 to TRBJ2-2, with TRBD1 matching over 7 bases. Germline V gene sequence: CDR1 SGHDT, CDR2 YYEEEE. This CDR3 spans 16 amino acids. V gave up 4 bases and J gave up 7 bases; unmatched junction bases: 13. The CDR3 protein is CASSRGGGSVIGELFF. In DNA form, the CDR3 reads TGTGCCAGCAGCCGAGGGGGCGGGTCGGTGATCGGGGAGCTGTTTTTT.

V gene TRBV19 combines with J gene TRBJ1-2, with D unclear. The germline V gene has CDR1 LNHDA and CDR2 SQIVND (reference sequence). This CDR3 comprises 12 residues. Trimming took off 5 bases at V and 0 bases at J, with 4 bases between the two ends. The CDR3 DNA sequence: TGTGCCAGTAGTGAGACTAACTATGGCTACACCTTC. Protein product: CASSETNYGYTF. The full variable domain, rest sourced from reference TRBV19 and TRBJ1-2, is DGGITQSPKYLFRKEGQNVTLSCEQNLNHDAMYWYRQDPGQGLRLIYYSQIVNDFQKGDIAEGYSVSREKKESFPLTVTSAQKNPTAFYLCASSETNYGYTFGSGTRLTVV.

V gene TRBV7-8 combines with J gene TRBJ1-6; weak D call: TRBD1 (5 bases). Germline lookup yields CDR1 SGHVS and CDR2 FQNEAQ. The CDR3 consists of 16 residues. The germline V and J ends were trimmed by 3 bases and 9 bases, with 18 bases remaining between them. CDR3 DNA sequence: TGTGCCAGCAGCTTTGGAAGCGATGAGGGGAGTTCACCCCTCCACTTT. Its translation is CASSFGSDEGSSPLHF. Drawing the rest from reference TRBV7-8 and TRBJ1-6, the complete variable domain is GAGVSQSPRYKVAKRGQDVALRCDPISGHVSLFWYQQALGQGPEFLTYFQNEAQLDKSGLPSDRFFAERPEGSVSTLKIQRTQQEDSAVYLCASSFGSDEGSSPLHFGNGTRLTVT.

The chain links TRBV4-1 to TRBJ2-7, with 11 nucleotides matching TRBD1. V gave up 2 bases and J gave up 0 bases; unmatched junction bases: 3. The length of the CDR3 is 16 residues. CDR1 is MGHRA, CDR2 YSYEKL, per germline. CDR3 region: CASSQTGTGGSYEQYF. The CDR3 nucleotides are TGCGCCAGCAGCCAAACCGGGACAGGGGGCTCCTACGAGCAGTACTTC.

This chain connects TRBV4-1 to TRBJ2-3; D ambiguous. V dropped 1 base and J dropped 0 bases, with 11 bases sitting between them. This CDR3 comprises 16 residues. The germline gives CDR1 MGHRA, CDR2 YSYEKL. CDR3 sequence: CASSQVLGFSTDTQYF. The CDR3 bases are TGCGCCAGCAGCCAAGTTCTCGGGTTTAGCACAGATACGCAGTATTTT.